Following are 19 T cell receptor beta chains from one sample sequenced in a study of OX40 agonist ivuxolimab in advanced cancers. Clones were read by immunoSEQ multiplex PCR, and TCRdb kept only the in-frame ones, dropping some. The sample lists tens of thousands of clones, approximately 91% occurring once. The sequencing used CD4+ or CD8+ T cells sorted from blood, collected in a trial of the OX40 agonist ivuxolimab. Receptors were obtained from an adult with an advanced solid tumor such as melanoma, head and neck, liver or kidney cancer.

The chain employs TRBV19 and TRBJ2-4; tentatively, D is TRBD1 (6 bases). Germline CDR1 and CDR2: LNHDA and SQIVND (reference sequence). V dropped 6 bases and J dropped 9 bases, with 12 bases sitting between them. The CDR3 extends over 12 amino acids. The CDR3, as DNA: TGTGCCAGTAGGCAGGGGAACGCCATTCAGTACTTC. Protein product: CASRQGNAIQYF.

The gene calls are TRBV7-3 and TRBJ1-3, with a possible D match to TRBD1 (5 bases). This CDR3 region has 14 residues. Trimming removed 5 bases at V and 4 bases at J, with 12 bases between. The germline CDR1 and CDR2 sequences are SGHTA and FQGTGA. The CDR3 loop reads CASSLGGRGNTIYF. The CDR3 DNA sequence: TGTGCCAGCAGCCTCGGGGGTAGAGGAAACACCATATATTTT.

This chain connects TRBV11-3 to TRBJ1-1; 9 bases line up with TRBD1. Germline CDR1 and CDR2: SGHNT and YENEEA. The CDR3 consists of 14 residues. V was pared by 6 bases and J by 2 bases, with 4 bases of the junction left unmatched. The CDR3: CASSWTGVNTEAFF. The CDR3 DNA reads TGTGCCAGCAGTTGGACAGGGGTCAACACTGAAGCTTTCTTT.

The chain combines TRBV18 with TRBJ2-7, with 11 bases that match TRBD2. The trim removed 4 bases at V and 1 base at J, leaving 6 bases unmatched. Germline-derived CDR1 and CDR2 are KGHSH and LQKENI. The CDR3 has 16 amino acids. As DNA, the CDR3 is TGTGCCAGCTCACAAACCGGGACTAGCGGTTCCTACGAGCAGTACTTC. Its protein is CASSQTGTSGSYEQYF.

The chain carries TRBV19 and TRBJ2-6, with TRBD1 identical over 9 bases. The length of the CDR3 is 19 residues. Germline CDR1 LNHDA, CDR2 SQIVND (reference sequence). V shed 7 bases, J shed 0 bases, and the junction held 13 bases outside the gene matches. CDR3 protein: CASTPTGQGAISGANVLTF. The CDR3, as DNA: TGTGCCAGTACTCCCACGGGACAGGGTGCCATCTCTGGGGCCAACGTCCTGACTTTC.

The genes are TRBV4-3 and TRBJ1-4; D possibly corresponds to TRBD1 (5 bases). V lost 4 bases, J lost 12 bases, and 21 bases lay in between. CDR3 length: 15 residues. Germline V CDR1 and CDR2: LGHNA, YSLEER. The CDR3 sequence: CASSRQPGRLVELFF. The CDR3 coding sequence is TGCGCCAGCAGCCGACAACCGGGACGGCTTGTGGAACTGTTTTTT.

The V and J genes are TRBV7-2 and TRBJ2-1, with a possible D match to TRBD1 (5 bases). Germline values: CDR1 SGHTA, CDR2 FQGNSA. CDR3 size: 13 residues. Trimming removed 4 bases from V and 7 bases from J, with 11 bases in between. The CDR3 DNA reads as TGTGCCAGCAGCTCGGGCCGGACAAATGAGCAGTTCTTC. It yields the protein CASSSGRTNEQFF.

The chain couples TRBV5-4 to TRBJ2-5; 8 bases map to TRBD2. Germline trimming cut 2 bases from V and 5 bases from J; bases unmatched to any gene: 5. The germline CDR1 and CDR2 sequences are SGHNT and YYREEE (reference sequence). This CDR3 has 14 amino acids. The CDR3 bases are TGTGCCAGCAGCTTAGCGGGAGCTGGCGAGACCCAGTACTTC. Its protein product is CASSLAGAGETQYF.

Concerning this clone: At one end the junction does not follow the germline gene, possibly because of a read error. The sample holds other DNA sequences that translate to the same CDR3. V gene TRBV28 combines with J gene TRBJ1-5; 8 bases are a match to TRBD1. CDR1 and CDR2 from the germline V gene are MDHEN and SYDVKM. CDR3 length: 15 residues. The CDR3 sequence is CASSRRGLSNQPQHF. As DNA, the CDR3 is TGTGCCAGCAGCCGCAGGGGGCTTAGCAATCAGCCCCAGCACTTT.

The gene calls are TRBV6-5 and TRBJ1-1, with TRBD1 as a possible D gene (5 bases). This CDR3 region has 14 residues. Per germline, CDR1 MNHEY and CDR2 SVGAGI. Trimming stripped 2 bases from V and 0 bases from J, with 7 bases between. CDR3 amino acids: CASSYGGLNTEAFF. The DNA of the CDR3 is TGTGCCAGCAGTTACGGGGGATTGAACACTGAAGCTTTCTTT.

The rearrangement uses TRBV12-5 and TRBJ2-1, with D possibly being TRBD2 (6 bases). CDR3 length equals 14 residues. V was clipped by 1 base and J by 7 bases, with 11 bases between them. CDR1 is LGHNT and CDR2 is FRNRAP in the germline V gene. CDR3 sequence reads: CASGLGGVGNEQFF. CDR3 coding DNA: TGTGCTAGTGGTTTGGGGGGGGTTGGTAATGAGCAGTTCTTC.

CDR3 bases: TGTGCCTGGAGTCCAGGGTTAGAAAAACTGTTTTTT. It is translated as CAWSPGLEKLFF. The rearrangement joins TRBV30 to TRBJ1-4; a possible D gene is TRBD1 (5 bases). Between the trimmed V and J ends, which lost 2 bases and 8 bases, there was a span of 9 bases. This CDR3 contains 12 residues. CDR1 and CDR2 from the germline V gene are GTSNPN and SVGIG (reference sequence). Drawing the rest from reference TRBV30 and TRBJ1-4, the complete variable domain is SQTIHQWPATLVQPVGSPLSLECTVEGTSNPNLYWYRQAAGRGLQLLFYSVGIGQISSEVPQNLSASRPQDRQFILSSKKLLLSDSGFYLCAWSPGLEKLFFGSGTQLSVL.

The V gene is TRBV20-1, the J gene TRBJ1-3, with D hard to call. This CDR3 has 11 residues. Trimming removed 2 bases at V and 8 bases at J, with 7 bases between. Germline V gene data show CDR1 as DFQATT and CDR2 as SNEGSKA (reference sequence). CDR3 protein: CSARFVDTIYF. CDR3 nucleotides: TGCAGTGCTAGATTCGTTGACACCATATATTTT.

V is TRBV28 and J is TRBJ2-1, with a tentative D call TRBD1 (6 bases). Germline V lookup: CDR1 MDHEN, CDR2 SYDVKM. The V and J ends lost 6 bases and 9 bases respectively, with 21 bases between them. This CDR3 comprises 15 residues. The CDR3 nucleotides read TGTGCCAGCAGCTCACCTGAGGGGTGGGGGCGTGAGCAGTTCTTC. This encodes CASSSPEGWGREQFF.

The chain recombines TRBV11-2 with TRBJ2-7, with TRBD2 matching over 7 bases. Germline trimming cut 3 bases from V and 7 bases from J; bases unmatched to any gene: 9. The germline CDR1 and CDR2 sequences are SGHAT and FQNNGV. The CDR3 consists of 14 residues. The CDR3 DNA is TGTGCCAGCAGCTTCGTGGTGGGGGAGGGGGAGCAGTACTTC. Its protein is CASSFVVGEGEQYF.

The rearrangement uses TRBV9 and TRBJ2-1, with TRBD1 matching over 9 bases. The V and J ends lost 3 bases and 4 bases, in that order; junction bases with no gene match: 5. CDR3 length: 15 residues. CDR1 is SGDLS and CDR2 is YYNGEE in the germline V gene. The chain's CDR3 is CASSAGTGLYNEQFF. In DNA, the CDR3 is TGTGCCAGCAGCGCCGGGACAGGGTTGTACAATGAGCAGTTCTTC.

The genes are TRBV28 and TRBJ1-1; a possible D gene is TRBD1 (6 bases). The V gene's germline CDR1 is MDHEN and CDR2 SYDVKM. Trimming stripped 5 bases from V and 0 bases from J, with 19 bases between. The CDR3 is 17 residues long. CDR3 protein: CASSRTGFSPLNTEAFF. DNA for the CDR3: TGTGCCAGCAGTCGAACAGGGTTTTCTCCCCTGAACACTGAAGCTTTCTTT.

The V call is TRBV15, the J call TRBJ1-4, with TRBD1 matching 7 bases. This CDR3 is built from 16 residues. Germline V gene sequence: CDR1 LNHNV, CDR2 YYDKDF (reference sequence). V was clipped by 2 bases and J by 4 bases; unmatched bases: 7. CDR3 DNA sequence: TGTGCCACCAGCAGACGGACAGGCCTCCTTAATGAAAAACTGTTTTTT. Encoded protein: CATSRRTGLLNEKLFF.

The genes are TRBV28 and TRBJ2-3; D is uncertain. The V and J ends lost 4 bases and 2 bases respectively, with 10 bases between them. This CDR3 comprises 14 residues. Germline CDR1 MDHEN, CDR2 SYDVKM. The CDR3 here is CASSSQTITDTQYF. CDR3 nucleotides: TGTGCCAGCAGTTCCCAAACAATCACAGATACGCAGTATTTT.